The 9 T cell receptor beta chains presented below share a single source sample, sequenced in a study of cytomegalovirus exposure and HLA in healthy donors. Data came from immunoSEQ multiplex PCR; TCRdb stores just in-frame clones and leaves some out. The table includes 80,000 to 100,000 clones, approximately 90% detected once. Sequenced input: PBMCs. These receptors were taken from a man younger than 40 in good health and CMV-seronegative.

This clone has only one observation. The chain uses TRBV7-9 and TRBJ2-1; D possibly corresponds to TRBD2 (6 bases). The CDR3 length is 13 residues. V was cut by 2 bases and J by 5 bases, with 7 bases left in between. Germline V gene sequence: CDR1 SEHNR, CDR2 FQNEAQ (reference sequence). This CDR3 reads CASSLWGDNEQFF. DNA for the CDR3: TGTGCCAGCAGCTTATGGGGGGACAATGAGCAGTTCTTC.

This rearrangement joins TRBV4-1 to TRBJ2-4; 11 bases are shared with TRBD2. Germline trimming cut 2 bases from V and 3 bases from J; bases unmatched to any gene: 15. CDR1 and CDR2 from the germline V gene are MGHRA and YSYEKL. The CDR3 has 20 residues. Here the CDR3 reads CASSQTLLIAGGRGKNIQYF. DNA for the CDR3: TGCGCCAGCAGCCAAACGCTTTTGATAGCGGGGGGGCGGGGCAAAAACATTCAGTACTTC.

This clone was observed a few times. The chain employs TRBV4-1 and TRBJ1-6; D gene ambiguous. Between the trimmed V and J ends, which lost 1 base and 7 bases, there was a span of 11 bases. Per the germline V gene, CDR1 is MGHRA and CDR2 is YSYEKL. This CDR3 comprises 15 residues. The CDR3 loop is CASSQARRVNSPLHF. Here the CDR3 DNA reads TGCGCCAGCAGCCAAGCTCGACGGGTAAATTCACCCCTCCACTTT.

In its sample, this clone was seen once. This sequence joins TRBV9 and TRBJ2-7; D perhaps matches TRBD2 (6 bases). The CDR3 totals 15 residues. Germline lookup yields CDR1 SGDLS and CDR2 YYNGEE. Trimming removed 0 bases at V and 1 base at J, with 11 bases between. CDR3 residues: CASSVDAGSSYEQYF. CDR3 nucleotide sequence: TGTGCCAGCAGCGTAGATGCGGGATCATCCTACGAGCAGTACTTC.

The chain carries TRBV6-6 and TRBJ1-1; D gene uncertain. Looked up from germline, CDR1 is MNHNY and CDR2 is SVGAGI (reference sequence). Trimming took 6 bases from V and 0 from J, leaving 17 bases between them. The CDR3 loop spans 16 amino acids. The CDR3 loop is CASRISLEGLNTEAFF. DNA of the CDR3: TGTGCCAGCAGAATATCCTTGGAGGGCCTGAACACTGAAGCTTTCTTT.

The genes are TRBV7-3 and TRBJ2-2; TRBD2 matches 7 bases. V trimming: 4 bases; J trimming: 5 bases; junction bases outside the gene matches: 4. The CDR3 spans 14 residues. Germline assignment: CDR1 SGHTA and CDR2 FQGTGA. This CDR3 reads CASSSLRGTGELFF. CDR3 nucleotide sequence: TGTGCCAGCAGCTCCCTGCGGGGGACCGGGGAGCTGTTTTTT. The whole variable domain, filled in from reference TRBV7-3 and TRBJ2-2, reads GAGVSQTPSNKVTEKGKYVELRCDPISGHTALYWYRQSLGQGPEFLIYFQGTGAADDSGLPNDRFFAVRPEGSVSTLKIQRTERGDSAVYLCASSSLRGTGELFFGEGSRLTVL.

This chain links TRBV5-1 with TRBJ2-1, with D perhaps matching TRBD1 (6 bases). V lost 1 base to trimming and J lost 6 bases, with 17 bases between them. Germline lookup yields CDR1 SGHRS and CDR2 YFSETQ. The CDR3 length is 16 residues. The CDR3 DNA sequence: TGCGCCAGCAGCTTGTTCTGGGACACGAACCCCAATGAGCAGTTCTTC. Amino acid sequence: CASSLFWDTNPNEQFF.

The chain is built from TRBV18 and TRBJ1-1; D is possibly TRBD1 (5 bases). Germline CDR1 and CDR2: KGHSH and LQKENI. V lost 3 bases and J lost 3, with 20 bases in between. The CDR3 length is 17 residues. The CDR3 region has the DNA TGTGCCAGCTCACCGCTTTCCTTACGGCAGGGCGACACTGAAGCTTTCTTT. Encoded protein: CASSPLSLRQGDTEAFF.

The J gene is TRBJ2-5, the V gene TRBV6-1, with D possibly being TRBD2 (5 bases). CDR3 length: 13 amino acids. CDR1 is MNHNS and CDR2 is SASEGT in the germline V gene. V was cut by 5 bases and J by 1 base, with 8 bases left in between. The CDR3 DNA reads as TGTGCCAGCAGTCGGGATCTCCAAGAGACCCAGTACTTC. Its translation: CASSRDLQETQYF.